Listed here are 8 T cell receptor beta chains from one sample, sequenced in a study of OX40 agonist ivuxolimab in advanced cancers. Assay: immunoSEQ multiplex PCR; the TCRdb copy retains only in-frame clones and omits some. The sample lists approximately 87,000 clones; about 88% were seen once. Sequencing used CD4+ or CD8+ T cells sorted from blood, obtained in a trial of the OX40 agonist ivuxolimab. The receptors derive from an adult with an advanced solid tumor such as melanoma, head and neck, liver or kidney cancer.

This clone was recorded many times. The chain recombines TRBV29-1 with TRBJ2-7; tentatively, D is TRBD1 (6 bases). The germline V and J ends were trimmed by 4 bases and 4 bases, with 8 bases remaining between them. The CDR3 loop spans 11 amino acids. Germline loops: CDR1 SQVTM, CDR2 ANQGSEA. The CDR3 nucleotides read TGCAGCGTTGGACAGGCATACGAGCAGTACTTC. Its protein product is CSVGQAYEQYF.

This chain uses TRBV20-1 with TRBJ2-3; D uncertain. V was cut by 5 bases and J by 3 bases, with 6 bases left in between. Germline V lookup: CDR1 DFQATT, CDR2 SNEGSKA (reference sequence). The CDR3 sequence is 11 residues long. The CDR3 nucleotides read TGCAGTGCTCCCCTGACAGATACGCAGTATTTT. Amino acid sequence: CSAPLTDTQYF.

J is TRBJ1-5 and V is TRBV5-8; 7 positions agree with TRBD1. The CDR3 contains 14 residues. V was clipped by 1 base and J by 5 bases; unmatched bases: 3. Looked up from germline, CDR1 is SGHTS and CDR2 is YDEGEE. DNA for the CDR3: TGTGCCAGCAGCTTGTCAGGGGGGCATCAGCCCCAGCATTTT. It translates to CASSLSGGHQPQHF.

The CDR3 DNA follows: TGTGCCAGTAGTATGACAGGGGCCACCGGGGAGCTGTTTTTT. This codes for CASSMTGATGELFF. The genes are TRBV19 and TRBJ2-2; 8 nucleotides align to TRBD1. Germline V gives CDR1 LNHDA, CDR2 SQIVND (reference sequence). This CDR3 region has 14 residues. V trimming: 3 bases; J trimming: 4 bases; junction bases outside the gene matches: 1.

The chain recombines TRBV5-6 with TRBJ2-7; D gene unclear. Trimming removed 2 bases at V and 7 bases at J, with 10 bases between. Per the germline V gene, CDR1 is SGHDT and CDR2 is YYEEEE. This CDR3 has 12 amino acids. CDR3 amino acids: CASSLSLREQYF. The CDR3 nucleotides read TGTGCCAGCAGCTTATCCCTCCGGGAGCAGTACTTC.

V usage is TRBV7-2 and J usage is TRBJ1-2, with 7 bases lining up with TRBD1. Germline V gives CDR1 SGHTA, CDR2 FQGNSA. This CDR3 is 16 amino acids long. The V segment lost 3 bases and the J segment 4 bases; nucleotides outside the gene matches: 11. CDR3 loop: CASSFELTGRSYGYTF. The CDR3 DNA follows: TGTGCCAGCAGCTTCGAACTGACAGGGAGGAGCTATGGCTACACCTTC.

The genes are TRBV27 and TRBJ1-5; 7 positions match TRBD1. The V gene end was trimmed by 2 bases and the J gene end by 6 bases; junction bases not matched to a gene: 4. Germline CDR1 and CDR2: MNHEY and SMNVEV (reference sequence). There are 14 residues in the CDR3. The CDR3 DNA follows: TGTGCCAGCAGTTTAGAGGGGGCTGGTCAGCCCCAGCATTTT. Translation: CASSLEGAGQPQHF.

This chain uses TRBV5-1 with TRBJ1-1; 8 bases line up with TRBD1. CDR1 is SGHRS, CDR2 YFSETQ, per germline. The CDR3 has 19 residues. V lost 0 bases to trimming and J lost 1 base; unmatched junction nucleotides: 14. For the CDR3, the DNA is TGCGCCAGCAGCTTGGGGCCCCTATATCGACAGGGGAGGAACACTGAAGCTTTCTTT. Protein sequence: CASSLGPLYRQGRNTEAFF.